The next 14 T cell receptor beta chains were all read from a single sample in a study of cytomegalovirus exposure and HLA in healthy donors. PCR employed 60 Vbeta and 13 Jbeta primers. The assay was immunoSEQ multiplex PCR, and TCRdb's table has in-frame clones only and misses some. Here the sample spans about 130,000 clones, around three quarters being singletons. The source material was PBMCs. The receptors shown here come from a man between 18 and 29 years old in good health and CMV-seronegative.

This rearrangement joins TRBV4-1 to TRBJ1-2, with D maybe TRBD1 (6 bases). The CDR3 covers 17 residues. V was trimmed by 1 base and J by 0 bases, leaving 15 bases between them. The germline CDR1 and CDR2 sequences are MGHRA and YSYEKL. Here the CDR3 reads CASSQVWGQPSNYGYTF. In DNA form, the CDR3 reads TGCGCCAGCAGCCAAGTCTGGGGACAACCTTCTAACTATGGCTACACCTTC.

This clone was picked up one time. The J gene is TRBJ2-3, the V gene TRBV6-1; a possible D gene is TRBD2 (5 bases). Per germline, CDR1 MNHNS and CDR2 SASEGT. The CDR3 length is 18 residues. V dropped 2 bases and J dropped 0 bases, with 18 bases sitting between them. CDR3 sequence reads: CASSEFPAGSKSTDTQYF. The CDR3 region has the DNA TGTGCCAGCAGTGAATTCCCGGCGGGTTCTAAGAGCACAGATACGCAGTATTTT.

The chain uses TRBV28 and TRBJ1-3, with unresolved D. Germline CDR1 and CDR2: MDHEN and SYDVKM. The CDR3 consists of 13 residues. V was pared by 6 bases and J by 3 bases, with 9 bases between. DNA for the CDR3: TGTGCCAGCAGGTGGACTGTTGGAAACACCATATATTTT. This encodes CASRWTVGNTIYF.

This chain connects TRBV7-8 to TRBJ2-5; TRBD1 aligns across 10 bases. The CDR3 totals 17 residues. The V segment lost 6 bases and the J segment 0 bases; nucleotides outside the gene matches: 10. Germline loops: CDR1 SGHVS, CDR2 FQNEAQ. The chain's CDR3 is CASRKGEGTGDQETQYF. The CDR3 DNA is TGTGCCAGCAGAAAAGGCGAGGGGACAGGGGACCAAGAGACCCAGTACTTC.

The rearrangement joins TRBV7-8 to TRBJ1-4; maybe TRBD1 (5 bases). The CDR3 consists of 18 residues. The V gene's germline CDR1 is SGHVS and CDR2 FQNEAQ. Deletions cut 3 bases from V and 0 bases from J, with 17 bases between. The CDR3 nucleotides are TGTGCCAGCAGCTTTGTCAAGGGGATATTTACAACTAATGAAAAACTGTTTTTT. It translates to CASSFVKGIFTTNEKLFF.

The gene calls are TRBV5-4 and TRBJ2-6; 9 nucleotides match TRBD2. The germline gives CDR1 SGHNT, CDR2 YYREEE (reference sequence). Germline trimming cut 3 bases from V and 2 bases from J; bases unmatched to any gene: 3. The CDR3 consists of 16 residues. CDR3 sequence: CASSSGTSTGANVLTF. The CDR3 bases are TGTGCCAGCAGCTCCGGGACTAGCACTGGGGCCAACGTCCTGACTTTC.

CDR3 in DNA: TGCGCCAGCAGCTTGGGCAGTAACACTGAAGCTTTCTTT. Protein product: CASSLGSNTEAFF. The V gene is TRBV5-1, the J gene TRBJ1-1; no clear D. CDR3 size: 13 residues. With 0 bases removed from V and 2 bases from J, the gap between germline ends came to 5 bases. The germline V gene encodes CDR1 SGHRS and CDR2 YFSETQ.

The J gene is TRBJ2-5, the V gene TRBV5-1, with a possible D match to TRBD1 (6 bases). This CDR3 spans 16 amino acids. Trimming left V 0 bases short and J 0 bases short, with 12 bases between. Per germline, CDR1 SGHRS and CDR2 YFSETQ. The CDR3 region is CASSLVVRGNQETQYF. CDR3 in DNA: TGCGCCAGCAGCTTGGTCGTCAGGGGAAACCAAGAGACCCAGTACTTC.

This chain joins TRBV7-9 and TRBJ1-5, with a tentative D call TRBD1 (5 bases). The length of the CDR3 is 12 residues. CDR1 and CDR2 (germline): SEHNR, FQNEAQ (reference sequence). The V end was cut by 2 bases, the J end by 11 bases, with 10 bases between. The CDR3 DNA follows: TGTGCCAGCAGCTTAAAGGGGTCAGCCCAGCATTTT. Protein product: CASSLKGSAQHF. The variable domain in full, completed from reference TRBV7-9 and TRBJ1-5, reads DTGVSQNPRHKITKRGQNVTFRCDPISEHNRLYWYRQTLGQGPEFLTYFQNEAQLEKSRLLSDRFSAERPKGSFSTLEIQRTEQGDSAMYLCASSLKGSAQHFGDGTRLSIL.

The chain combines TRBV11-2 with TRBJ2-7; weak D call: TRBD2 (5 bases). Germline loops: CDR1 SGHAT, CDR2 FQNNGV. The CDR3 totals 14 residues. CDR3 DNA sequence: TGCGCCAACAGCTTAGTTGAGGGTTCGTACGAGCAGTACGTC. The encoded protein is CANSLVEGSYEQYV.

The table lists this clone with a count of one. The V gene is TRBV5-1, the J gene TRBJ2-3, with no clear D. Germline V gene lookup returns CDR1 SGHRS and CDR2 YFSETQ. With 1 base removed from V and 1 base from J, the gap between germline ends came to 16 bases. This CDR3 has 17 amino acids. This chain's CDR3 is CASSLSPGYWGTDTQYF. CDR3 nucleotides: TGCGCCAGCAGCTTGTCCCCAGGATATTGGGGCACAGATACGCAGTATTTT.

The chain joins TRBV28 to TRBJ2-3, with TRBD2 as a possible D gene (5 bases). Germline V lookup: CDR1 MDHEN, CDR2 SYDVKM. V lost 5 bases to trimming and J lost 3 bases, with 9 bases between them. This CDR3 comprises 13 residues. Written as DNA, the CDR3 is TGTGCCAGCAGTCTGGAGGATACAGATACGCAGTATTTT. Translated, it gives CASSLEDTDTQYF.

Notes on this clone: The sample carries other DNA sequences with the same CDR3. This chain uses TRBV5-1 with TRBJ2-1, with a tentative D call TRBD2 (5 bases). The CDR3 is made up of 15 amino acids. V was clipped by 0 bases and J by 0 bases, with 7 bases between them. Germline-derived CDR1 and CDR2 are SGHRS and YFSETQ. The CDR3 sequence: CASSLDGSSYNEQFF. CDR3 bases: TGCGCCAGCAGCTTGGATGGGAGCTCCTACAATGAGCAGTTCTTC.

V and J are TRBV29-1 and TRBJ1-1; 9 bases are shared with TRBD1. This CDR3 has 13 amino acids. The V and J ends lost 7 bases and 1 base, in that order; junction bases with no gene match: 4. The V gene's germline CDR1 is SQVTM and CDR2 ANQGSEA. In nucleotides, the CDR3 is TGCAGCGCTGAGGGACAGGGGAACACTGAAGCTTTCTTT. Translating gives CSAEGQGNTEAFF.